Included here is one TCR beta chain sequence, with context. The read is 3 residues too short to cover the CDR3 end, so that end is filled in from the germline J gene. This entry belongs to a study of Tregs in tolerant kidney transplant recipients. Clones were sequenced by immunoSEQ multiplex PCR, and TCRdb holds only the in-frame ones, with some missing. The data show over 45,000 clones, and the top ten clones hold around 0.8%. This CDR3 has 15 amino acids. Unmatched junction bases numbered 6, after V lost 5 bases and J lost 6 bases. In germline, CDR1 is SGHTA, CDR2 FQGTGA. The gene calls are TRBV7-3 and TRBJ2-1; TRBD2 aligns across 11 bases. The sample was CD4+ T cells from blood, taken before the transplant. This sequence originates from a human donor who received a combined kidney and bone marrow transplant. The CDR3 here is CASSPGTSGFNEQFF. The CDR3 bases that were read are TGTGCCAGCAGCCCCGGGACTAGCGGTTTCAATGAG.